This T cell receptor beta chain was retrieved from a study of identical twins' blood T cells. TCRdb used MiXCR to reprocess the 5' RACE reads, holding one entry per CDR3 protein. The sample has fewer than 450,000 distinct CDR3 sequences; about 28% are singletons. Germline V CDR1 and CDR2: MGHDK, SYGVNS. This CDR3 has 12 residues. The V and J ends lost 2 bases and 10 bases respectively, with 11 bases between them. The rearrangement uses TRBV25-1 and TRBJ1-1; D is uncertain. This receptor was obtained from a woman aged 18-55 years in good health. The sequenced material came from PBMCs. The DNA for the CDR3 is TGTGCCAGCAGTGAAGACCCAGACGGAGCTTTCTTT. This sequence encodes CASSEDPDGAFF.